What follows are 31 T cell receptor beta chains derived from one specimen sequenced in a study of T cell repertoires in cytomegalovirus infection. TCRdb recomputed calls from the reads with MiXCR, one row per CDR3 protein. The sample includes around 250,000 distinct CDR3 sequences, approximately 15% of them seen just once. The sample comprised CD8+ T cells from PBMCs. The receptors come from a human donor in good health (CMV status not recorded). Some clones in this sample may be carry-over from other donors' samples.

The V and J genes are TRBV19 and TRBJ2-7; 7 nucleotides align to TRBD2. J lost 2 bases, V lost 5 bases, and 6 bases had no gene match. The CDR3 is 14 amino acids. CDR1 and CDR2 from the germline V gene are LNHDA and SQIVND (reference sequence). CDR3 in amino acids: CASSPGDYTYEQYF. For the CDR3, the DNA is TGTGCCAGTAGTCCCGGGGACTACACCTACGAGCAGTACTTC.

This clonotype has just a few counts. The chain has TRBV16 and TRBJ2-3; 9 bases line up with TRBD1. CDR1 is KGHSY and CDR2 is FQNENV in the germline V gene. The CDR3 loop spans 17 amino acids. The ends lost 0 bases at V and 4 bases at J; junction bases unmatched: 8. CDR3 in amino acids: CASSQSPGQGGPDTQYF. The DNA for the CDR3 is TGTGCCAGCAGCCAATCTCCGGGACAGGGTGGGCCAGATACGCAGTATTTT.

V and J are TRBV4-3 and TRBJ1-3, with 9 bases identical to TRBD1. The CDR3 runs 17 residues. The germline V gene has CDR1 LGHNA and CDR2 YSLEER. Trimming removed 0 bases from V and 0 bases from J; junction bases left unmatched: 3. The CDR3 DNA reads TGCGCCAGCAGCCAAGACGGGACAGGGCCCTCTGGAAACACCATATATTTT. It is translated as CASSQDGTGPSGNTIYF.

Many counts were recorded for this clonotype. For the CDR3, the DNA is TGTGCCAGCAGCTTAGGTACTGGTGTGACAGGGGACAATGAGCAGTTCTTC. Translation gives CASSLGTGVTGDNEQFF. The chain joins TRBV7-6 to TRBJ2-1; TRBD1 matches 8 bases. V trimming: 1 base; J trimming: 5 bases; junction bases outside the gene matches: 10. The germline V gene encodes CDR1 SGHVS and CDR2 FNYEAQ. This CDR3 has 17 amino acids. Variable domain in full (rest from reference TRBV7-6 and TRBJ2-1): GAGVSQSPRYKVTKRGQDVALRCDPISGHVSLYWYRQALGQGPEFLTYFNYEAQQDKSGLPNDRFSAERPEGSISTLTIQRTEQRDSAMYRCASSLGTGVTGDNEQFFGPGTRLTVL.

This clonotype was counted a few times. The rearrangement links TRBV7-6 to TRBJ2-1; 7 nucleotides line up with TRBD2. CDR3 length: 16 amino acids. Germline V CDR1 and CDR2: SGHVS, FNYEAQ. V lost 2 bases, J lost 3 bases, and 7 bases stayed unmatched. The CDR3 reads CASSLRGRTSYNEQFF. The CDR3 DNA reads as TGTGCCAGCAGCTTAAGGGGCCGGACTAGCTACAATGAGCAGTTCTTC.

J is TRBJ1-1 and V is TRBV5-6; D call uncertain. The CDR3 loop spans 13 amino acids. V lost 0 bases and J lost 3, with 6 bases in between. Germline-derived CDR1 and CDR2 are SGHDT and YYEEEE. CDR3 sequence: CASSLEWYTEAFF. CDR3 DNA: TGTGCCAGCAGCTTGGAGTGGTACACTGAAGCTTTCTTT.

Note on this clonotype: This may be a read error: a much more frequent sequence differs by one nucleotide. The chain employs TRBV7-4 and TRBJ1-4, with TRBD1 matching 8 bases. The CDR3 extends over 16 amino acids. From germline, CDR1 is SGHVT and CDR2 SQSDAQ. CDR3 sequence: CAGSSNAGTGAEKLFF. CDR3 coding DNA: TGTGCCGGCAGCTCCAACGCCGGGACAGGAGCTGAAAAACTGTTTTTT.

There are many counts of this clonotype. The rearrangement links TRBV7-8 to TRBJ2-3; 11 nucleotides align to TRBD2. Germline CDR1 is SGHVS and CDR2 is FQNEAQ. V trimming: 4 bases; J trimming: 8 bases; junction bases outside the gene matches: 14. The CDR3 runs 17 residues. As DNA, the CDR3 is TGTGCCAGCAGCTCACCGCTAGCGGGGGGCTCCTTTGGTACGCAGTATTTT. Its translation is CASSSPLAGGSFGTQYF.

V and J are TRBV29-1 and TRBJ1-2; the D gene is possibly TRBD1 (6 bases). The CDR3 is 12 amino acids. CDR1 SQVTM and CDR2 ANQGSEA come from the germline V gene. Trimming shortened V by 6 bases and J by 3 bases, and 11 bases separated the two germline ends. The DNA for the CDR3 is TGCAGCGTAGAGGGACATTACTATGGCTACACCTTC. It encodes CSVEGHYYGYTF.

This clonotype occurred many times. The V and J genes are TRBV7-8 and TRBJ2-1; D may match TRBD1 or TRBD2 (6 bases each). With 5 bases removed from V and 6 bases from J, the gap between germline ends came to 17 bases. The CDR3 is 15 residues long. The germline V gene encodes CDR1 SGHVS and CDR2 FQNEAQ. The CDR3 reads CASSPSSTGANEQFF. As DNA, the CDR3 is TGTGCCAGCAGCCCCAGTTCGACGGGGGCCAATGAGCAGTTCTTC.

This clonotype has a count of ten or more. This chain links TRBV7-6 with TRBJ1-2, with D possibly matching TRBD1 (6 bases). V lost 4 bases and J 0 bases, leaving 33 bases between the germline ends. The CDR3 consists of 22 residues. Germline assignment: CDR1 SGHVS and CDR2 FNYEAQ. In nucleotides, the CDR3 is TGTGCCAGCAGCTCCTCTCCTGGCTCCTTGGACAGCAATATTTTACCTAACTATGGCTACACCTTC. Translated, it gives CASSSSPGSLDSNILPNYGYTF.

V gene TRBV5-6 combines with J gene TRBJ2-2; tentative D call: TRBD1 (5 bases). CDR1 is SGHDT and CDR2 is YYEEEE in the germline V gene. With 0 bases removed from V and 1 base from J, the gap between germline ends came to 10 bases. There are 16 residues in the CDR3. CDR3 coding DNA: TGTGCCAGCAGCTTGGTCGCGACAGTGAACACCGGGGAGCTGTTTTTT. It translates to CASSLVATVNTGELFF.

This clonotype was seen only a few times. This sequence joins TRBV6-6 and TRBJ1-2, with TRBD1 identical over 9 bases. With 6 bases clipped from V and 7 bases from J, the junction kept 9 bases outside the gene matches. CDR3 length equals 14 residues. The germline gives CDR1 MNHNY, CDR2 SVGAGI (reference sequence). This CDR3 is CASSPTGGGGGYTF. The CDR3 region has the DNA TGTGCCAGCAGCCCAACAGGGGGCGGGGGTGGCTACACCTTC.

This clonotype was seen only a few times. The chain joins TRBV2 to TRBJ2-1; D gene unclear. Germline-derived CDR1 and CDR2 are SNHLY and FYNNEI. V gave up 3 bases and J gave up 4 bases, with 7 bases separating them. This CDR3 has 13 residues. The CDR3 sequence: CASSDNKYNEQFF. In nucleotides, the CDR3 is TGTGCCAGCAGTGACAACAAGTACAATGAGCAGTTCTTC.

This clonotype was counted only a few times. The V call is TRBV29-1, the J call TRBJ2-2, with 9 bases matching TRBD1. V shed 5 bases, J shed 7 bases, and the junction held 11 bases outside the gene matches. Germline CDR1 reads SQVTM; CDR2 reads ANQGSEA. This CDR3 has 15 amino acids. CDR3 bases: TGCAGCGTTCGGGGACAGGGTAGTTTTGGCGGGGAGCTGTTTTTT. Amino acids: CSVRGQGSFGGELFF.

This clonotype was observed a few times. The chain combines TRBV19 with TRBJ2-1; TRBD2 aligns across 9 bases. The V segment lost 5 bases and the J segment 6 bases; nucleotides outside the gene matches: 8. This CDR3 is built from 15 residues. Germline CDR1 reads LNHDA; CDR2 reads SQIVND (reference sequence). The CDR3 loop is CASSFAGGPSNEQFF. The DNA of the CDR3 is TGTGCCAGTAGTTTTGCGGGGGGGCCTTCCAATGAGCAGTTCTTC.

This clonotype was counted many times. The chain joins TRBV7-9 to TRBJ2-4, with D maybe TRBD1 (5 bases). Between the trimmed V and J ends, which lost 5 bases and 1 base, there was a span of 15 bases. This CDR3 region has 16 residues. Germline loops: CDR1 SEHNR, CDR2 FQNEAQ (reference sequence). The CDR3 reads CASSPTQGHAKNIQYF. The CDR3 DNA reads as TGTGCCAGCAGCCCCACCCAGGGTCACGCCAAAAACATTCAGTACTTC.

The chain recombines TRBV5-1 with TRBJ2-2; D may be TRBD1 or TRBD2 (5 bases each). V lost 4 bases to trimming and J lost 4 bases, with 8 bases between them. CDR3 length equals 13 residues. CDR1 SGHRS and CDR2 YFSETQ come from the germline V gene. The CDR3: CASSGGFTGELFF. CDR3 DNA sequence: TGCGCCAGCAGCGGGGGATTCACCGGGGAGCTGTTTTTT.

This clonotype was observed many times. The V and J genes are TRBV2 and TRBJ2-7; D is unclear. The CDR3 totals 13 residues. Trimming pared 8 bases from V and 2 bases from J, leaving 13 bases between. Looked up from germline, CDR1 is SNHLY and CDR2 is FYNNEI. The CDR3 DNA reads TGTGCCAGCGCTTGGACGGAGACCTACGAGCAGTACTTC. This translates into CASAWTETYEQYF.

This clonotype was found a few times. The gene calls are TRBV29-1 and TRBJ2-2, with 7 bases lining up with TRBD2. This CDR3 region has 14 residues. With 3 bases clipped from V and 0 bases from J, the junction kept 1 base outside the gene matches. CDR1 and CDR2 (germline): SQVTM, ANQGSEA. CDR3 region: CSVEAGANTGELFF. In DNA, the CDR3 is TGCAGCGTTGAGGCGGGGGCGAACACCGGGGAGCTGTTTTTT.

This chain uses TRBV11-2 with TRBJ2-3, with a tentative D call TRBD2 (6 bases). The ends were cut back, 1 base at V and 1 base at J, with 9 bases in the middle. Germline CDR1 SGHAT, CDR2 FQNNGV. The CDR3 contains 15 residues. The CDR3 here is CASSLAGGRTDTQYF. As DNA, the CDR3 is TGTGCCAGCAGCTTAGCCGGGGGTCGCACAGATACGCAGTATTTT.

In this sample, this clonotype turned up many times. The genes are TRBV7-3 and TRBJ1-1; 10 bases fit TRBD1. Germline V gene sequence: CDR1 SGHTA, CDR2 FQGTGA. The trim removed 5 bases at V and 1 base at J, leaving 10 bases unmatched. This CDR3 spans 17 amino acids. CDR3 region: CASSPGTGANKNTEAFF. The CDR3 bases are TGTGCCAGCAGCCCAGGGACAGGGGCCAACAAGAACACTGAAGCTTTCTTT. The full variable domain, its missing parts supplied by reference TRBV7-3 and TRBJ1-1, is GAGVSQTPSNKVTEKGKYVELRCDPISGHTALYWYRQSLGQGPEFLIYFQGTGAADDSGLPNDRFFAVRPEGSVSTLKIQRTERGDSAVYLCASSPGTGANKNTEAFFGQGTRLTVV.

This rearrangement joins TRBV12-3 or TRBV12-4 to TRBJ1-4, with 9 bases fitting TRBD1. Losses at the gene ends were 3 bases for V and 4 bases for J; bases not matched to a gene: 18. The CDR3 totals 20 residues. CDR3 region: CASSFGFGTGSQGHNEKLFF. In DNA, the CDR3 is TGTGCCAGCAGTTTTGGATTCGGGACAGGGTCCCAAGGCCATAATGAAAAACTGTTTTTT.

This clonotype has more than one count but fewer than ten. The gene calls are TRBV28 and TRBJ2-7; tentatively, D is TRBD1 (5 bases). The V end was cut by 4 bases, the J end by 2 bases, with 12 bases between. Germline V gene sequence: CDR1 MDHEN, CDR2 SYDVKM. This CDR3 comprises 14 residues. As DNA, the CDR3 is TGTGCCAGCAGTTCTAGACAGCAGACCTACGAGCAGTACTTC. Residues: CASSSRQQTYEQYF. Variable domain in full (rest from reference TRBV28 and TRBJ2-7): DVKVTQSSRYLVKRTGEKVFLECVQDMDHENMFWYRQDPGLGLRLIYFSYDVKMKEKGDIPEGYSVSREKKERFSLILESASTNQTSMYLCASSSRQQTYEQYFGPGTRLTVT.

This chain joins TRBV28 and TRBJ2-7, with D maybe TRBD1 (6 bases). With 1 base removed from V and 7 bases from J, the gap between germline ends came to 11 bases. The CDR3 is 13 amino acids. In germline, CDR1 is MDHEN, CDR2 SYDVKM. The CDR3 DNA is TGTGCCAGCAGTTTATTGTATACAGGGGAGCAGTACTTC. This encodes CASSLLYTGEQYF.

In this sample, this clonotype turned up a few times. The rearrangement uses TRBV2 and TRBJ1-1; D is unclear. The CDR3 is 11 amino acids. Trimming removed 9 bases at V and 5 bases at J, with 10 bases between. Germline V lookup: CDR1 SNHLY, CDR2 FYNNEI. The CDR3 bases are TGTGCCAGGGGCTTTAGAACTGAAGCTTTCTTT. It yields the protein CARGFRTEAFF.

In this sample, this clonotype turned up a few times. V gene TRBV5-6 combines with J gene TRBJ2-7, with 7 bases identical to TRBD1. Losses at the gene ends were 2 bases for V and 2 bases for J; bases not matched to a gene: 7. There are 15 residues in the CDR3. CDR1 SGHDT and CDR2 YYEEEE come from the germline V gene. The DNA of the CDR3 is TGTGCCAGCAGCTTAGGCCCCGGGACAGCCTACGAGCAGTACTTC. Translated: CASSLGPGTAYEQYF.

This clonotype was counted many times. This chain connects TRBV7-9 to TRBJ2-1; D tentatively reads TRBD1 or TRBD2 (5 bases each). The CDR3 runs 13 residues. Germline V gene lookup returns CDR1 SEHNR and CDR2 FQNEAQ (reference sequence). Between the trimmed V and J ends, which lost 7 bases and 7 bases, there was a span of 14 bases. Here the CDR3 reads CASTQGPLNEQFF. CDR3 coding DNA: TGTGCCAGCACCCAGGGACCATTAAATGAGCAGTTCTTC.

This clonotype was seen only a few times. The chain has TRBV6-6 and TRBJ2-7; unclear D gene. This CDR3 has 15 residues. V lost 2 bases and J lost 2, with 13 bases in between. Germline-derived CDR1 and CDR2 are MNHNY and SVGAGI (reference sequence). The CDR3: CASSYEAVRPYEQYF. CDR3 nucleotide sequence: TGTGCCAGCAGTTACGAAGCAGTCCGACCCTACGAGCAGTACTTC.

The chain couples TRBV28 to TRBJ1-6, with D tentatively TRBD1 (6 bases). The V gene lost 3 bases and the J gene lost 7 bases, with 16 bases spanning the gap. The CDR3 has 16 amino acids. Germline CDR1 is MDHEN and CDR2 is SYDVKM. The CDR3 sequence: CASSFSIGQPNSPLHF. Written as DNA, the CDR3 is TGTGCCAGCAGTTTTAGTATAGGACAGCCAAATTCACCCCTCCACTTT.

The V and J genes are TRBV5-1 and TRBJ1-3; D is perhaps TRBD1 (5 bases). The V gene lost 6 bases and the J gene lost 2 bases, with 18 bases spanning the gap. The CDR3 spans 16 residues. CDR1 is SGHRS, CDR2 YFSETQ, per germline. The chain's CDR3 is CASTRTPSEAGNTIYF. The CDR3, as DNA: TGCGCCAGCACCCGGACACCGTCAGAGGCTGGAAACACCATATATTTT.